These 25 T cell receptor beta chains were sequenced from one sample in a study of blood T cell repertoires in COVID-19. Clones were read by immunoSEQ multiplex PCR, and TCRdb kept only the in-frame ones, dropping some. The sample carries about 310,000 clones, around 89% recorded once. Sample: PBMCs or T cells enriched from blood (not recorded which). Every receptor here comes from a woman aged 40 to 50 who had recovered from COVID-19.

The gene calls are TRBV19 and TRBJ2-7; no reliable D call. The V and J ends lost 1 base and 6 bases respectively, with 13 bases between them. The length of the CDR3 is 14 residues. CDR1 is LNHDA, CDR2 SQIVND, per germline (reference sequence). The CDR3 sequence: CASSIGPGVSEQYF. The CDR3, as DNA: TGTGCCAGTAGTATAGGACCTGGAGTCTCCGAGCAGTACTTC.

The rearrangement uses TRBV15 and TRBJ1-4; D may be TRBD1 (6 bases). The germline V and J ends were trimmed by 2 bases and 8 bases, with 15 bases remaining between them. The germline CDR1 and CDR2 sequences are LNHNV and YYDKDF (reference sequence). The CDR3 runs to 15 residues. CDR3 loop: CATSRPDRTDEKLFF. DNA for the CDR3: TGTGCCACCAGCAGACCGGACAGAACCGACGAAAAACTGTTTTTT.

This clone was picked up one time. The rearrangement links TRBV15 to TRBJ2-1; 8 bases map to TRBD2. There are 17 residues in the CDR3. Germline V gene sequence: CDR1 LNHNV, CDR2 YYDKDF (reference sequence). V shed 1 base, J shed 5 bases, and the junction held 10 bases outside the gene matches. CDR3 coding DNA: TGTGCCACCAGCAGAGGGACGGTAGCGGGGTCGGACAATGAGCAGTTCTTC. Translated, it gives CATSRGTVAGSDNEQFF.

The chain carries TRBV29-1 and TRBJ2-1; 8 nucleotides match TRBD1. Germline-derived CDR1 and CDR2 are SQVTM and ANQGSEA. This CDR3 is built from 16 residues. With V trimmed by 6 bases and J by 5 bases, 15 bases remained unmatched. The CDR3 DNA follows: TGCAGCGTCGACGATCAGTCACGGACAGGGAACAATGAGCAGTTCTTC. Amino acid sequence: CSVDDQSRTGNNEQFF.

This clone occurred once. V usage is TRBV19 and J usage is TRBJ1-5; 8 nucleotides align to TRBD1. CDR1 is LNHDA and CDR2 is SQIVND in the germline V gene (reference sequence). The CDR3 is 14 amino acids. V lost 8 bases and J lost 1; bases outside the gene matches: 4. The CDR3 DNA reads as TGTGCCAGTGACAGGGGTGGGAGCAATCAGCCCCAGCATTTT. Protein sequence: CASDRGGSNQPQHF.

This rearrangement joins TRBV2 to TRBJ2-5; TRBD1 agrees at 9 bases. The CDR3 runs to 13 residues. V was clipped by 5 bases and J by 3 bases; unmatched bases: 1. From germline, CDR1 is SNHLY and CDR2 FYNNEI. The CDR3 bases are TGTGCCAGCAGTTGGGACAGGGAAGAGACCCAGTACTTC. Translation gives CASSWDREETQYF.

The chain joins TRBV5-1 to TRBJ2-7; tentatively, D is TRBD1 (5 bases). CDR3 length: 12 residues. Germline CDR1 and CDR2: SGHRS and YFSETQ. V lost 4 bases to trimming and J lost 7 bases, with 12 bases between them. The CDR3 reads CASSQGAREQYF. The CDR3 DNA sequence: TGCGCCAGCAGCCAAGGGGCCAGGGAGCAGTACTTC.

The chain combines TRBV19 with TRBJ1-3; TRBD1 aligns across 7 bases. Looked up from germline, CDR1 is LNHDA and CDR2 is SQIVND (reference sequence). Trimming removed 5 bases from V and 2 bases from J; junction bases left unmatched: 9. The CDR3 runs to 16 residues. CDR3 DNA sequence: TGTGCCAGTAGTCCGACGACAGGGAAAACTGGAAACACCATATATTTT. It encodes CASSPTTGKTGNTIYF.

The sample holds a few counts of this clone. V usage is TRBV10-1 and J usage is TRBJ2-3, with D uncertain. This CDR3 has 13 residues. Trimming left V 0 bases short and J 7 bases short, with 8 bases between. Germline V lookup: CDR1 WNHNN, CDR2 SYGVQD (reference sequence). CDR3 in amino acids: CASSESTRNTQYF. The CDR3 bases are TGCGCCAGCAGTGAGTCGACACGCAATACGCAGTATTTT.

Only a few counts were recorded for this clone. The V and J genes are TRBV7-2 and TRBJ2-3; TRBD2 aligns across 7 bases. Germline CDR1 and CDR2: SGHTA and FQGNSA. CDR3 length: 15 residues. With 3 bases clipped from V and 10 bases from J, the junction kept 13 bases outside the gene matches. For the CDR3, the DNA is TGTGCCAGCAGCTTGGGGTTGCGGGGGAGGGTTGCGCAGTATTTT. This codes for CASSLGLRGRVAQYF.

The chain links TRBV20-1 to TRBJ1-1; TRBD1 agrees at 7 bases. With 8 bases clipped from V and 9 bases from J, the junction kept 6 bases outside the gene matches. CDR1 and CDR2 (germline): DFQATT, SNEGSKA (reference sequence). CDR3 length: 10 amino acids. The CDR3 sequence is CSRLTGQAFF. The CDR3 coding sequence is TGCAGTCGTCTGACAGGGCAAGCTTTCTTT.

The chain combines TRBV7-5 with TRBJ2-7; the table's D call TRBD1 went unverified against the DNA. TRBV7-5 is given as a pseudogene. The CDR3 totals 15 residues. This CDR3 is CARSSSRRDRDEQYF. The CDR3 bases are TGTGCCAGAAGCTCGTCCCGCCGGGACAGGGACGAGCAGTACTTC.

J is TRBJ2-7 and V is TRBV3-1 (or the pseudogene TRBV3-2), with D tentatively TRBD1 (5 bases). Germline V CDR1 and CDR2: LGHDT, YNNKEL (reference sequence). This CDR3 region has 15 residues. Trimming left V 1 base short and J 12 bases short, with 22 bases between. The CDR3 DNA reads TGTGCCAGCAGCCAAGCCCAGGGCCTTTACGGAGTTTTGTACTTC. As protein: CASSQAQGLYGVLYF.

The chain carries TRBV7-2 and TRBJ2-1; 7 nucleotides line up with TRBD2. Germline trimming cut 4 bases from V and 5 bases from J; bases unmatched to any gene: 2. Germline V lookup: CDR1 SGHTA, CDR2 FQGNSA. The CDR3 has 13 amino acids. The CDR3 loop reads CASSSLANNEQFF. The CDR3 DNA is TGTGCCAGCAGCTCACTAGCGAACAATGAGCAGTTCTTC. The whole variable domain, remainder taken from reference TRBV7-2 and TRBJ2-1, is GAGVSQSPSNKVTEKGKDVELRCDPISGHTALYWYRQSLGQGLEFLIYFQGNSAPDKSGLPSDRFSAERTGGSVSTLTIQRTQQEDSAVYLCASSSLANNEQFFGPGTRLTVL.

V and J are TRBV7-9 and TRBJ1-2, with D perhaps TRBD1 (5 bases). V lost 5 bases and J 1 base, leaving 14 bases between the germline ends. The CDR3 length is 15 residues. Per germline, CDR1 SEHNR and CDR2 FQNEAQ (reference sequence). The CDR3 nucleotides read TGTGCCAGCAGCGGACACCGAGACATTAACTATGGCTACACCTTC. Translation gives CASSGHRDINYGYTF.

The sample holds one count of this clone. J is TRBJ2-7 and V is TRBV7-9; the match to TRBD1 covers 11 bases. J lost 5 bases, V lost 3 bases, and 12 bases had no gene match. The germline CDR1 and CDR2 sequences are SEHNR and FQNEAQ (reference sequence). This CDR3 region has 17 residues. In DNA form, the CDR3 reads TGTGCCAGCAGCTTTCCCCCTTATGGGACAGGGGGGGACGAGCAGTACTTC. It translates to CASSFPPYGTGGDEQYF.

The genes are TRBV6-1 and TRBJ2-3; no clear D gene. Germline CDR1 MNHNS, CDR2 SASEGT. V lost 3 bases to trimming and J lost 11 bases, with 9 bases between them. The CDR3 is 11 amino acids. Here the CDR3 reads CASSDSARQYF. CDR3 nucleotides: TGTGCCAGCAGTGATTCCGCGAGGCAGTATTTT.

This sequence joins TRBV30 and TRBJ2-1, with D perhaps matching TRBD1 (6 bases). CDR3 length: 13 residues. The germline V gene has CDR1 GTSNPN and CDR2 SVGIG (reference sequence). V was trimmed by 0 bases and J by 6 bases, leaving 9 bases between them. CDR3 sequence: CAWSVRRGNEQFF. The CDR3, as DNA: TGTGCCTGGAGTGTACGCAGGGGCAATGAGCAGTTCTTC.

This clone appeared a few times. This chain connects TRBV5-1 to TRBJ2-3; TRBD2 matches 9 bases. Trimming cost V 0 bases and J 2 bases; bases outside gene matches: 1. The CDR3 is 15 amino acids. Germline V gives CDR1 SGHRS, CDR2 YFSETQ. CDR3 nucleotides: TGCGCCAGCAGCTTGGGACTAGCGGACACAGATACGCAGTATTTT. It encodes CASSLGLADTDTQYF. The entire variable domain, with the rest obtained from reference TRBV5-1 and TRBJ2-3, is as follows: KAGVTQTPRYLIKTRGQQVTLSCSPISGHRSVSWYQQTPGQGLQFLFEYFSETQRNKGNFPGRFSGRQFSNSRSEMNVSTLELGDSALYLCASSLGLADTDTQYFGPGTRLTVL.

This sequence joins TRBV5-1 and TRBJ2-5; 8 positions agree with TRBD2. CDR1 is SGHRS, CDR2 YFSETQ, per germline. The CDR3 is made up of 15 amino acids. V was clipped by 0 bases and J by 5 bases; unmatched bases: 6. CDR3 coding DNA: TGCGCCAGCAGCTTGGTTCTAGCGGGCGGGGAGACCCAGTACTTC. Translated, it gives CASSLVLAGGETQYF.

V is TRBV28 and J is TRBJ2-2, with 9 bases identical to TRBD1. This CDR3 is built from 15 residues. Per germline, CDR1 MDHEN and CDR2 SYDVKM. V shed 3 bases and J 3 bases; nucleotides not matched to a gene: 2. CDR3 sequence (DNA): TGTGCCAGCAGTTTGGGACAGGGATACACCGGGGAGCTGTTTTTT. Its translation is CASSLGQGYTGELFF.

CDR3: CASSSTPGQGRFEKLFF. The CDR3 DNA sequence: TGTGCCAGCAGCTCAACCCCGGGACAGGGGAGGTTTGAAAAACTGTTTTTT. The chain carries TRBV5-4 and TRBJ1-4; 10 bases are a match to TRBD1. Germline V gene data show CDR1 as SGHNT and CDR2 as YYREEE (reference sequence). This CDR3 has 17 amino acids. The junction had 12 bases not matched to a gene; V was cut back by 3 bases and J by 7 bases. Variable domain in full (rest from reference TRBV5-4 and TRBJ1-4): ETGVTQSPTHLIKTRGQQVTLRCSSQSGHNTVSWYQQALGQGPQFIFQYYREEENGRGNFPPRFSGLQFPNYSSELNVNALELDDSALYLCASSSTPGQGRFEKLFFGSGTQLSVL.

The chain employs TRBV27 and TRBJ2-3, with D unclear. Germline V gene sequence: CDR1 MNHEY, CDR2 SMNVEV (reference sequence). Trimming stripped 5 bases from V and 0 bases from J, with 3 bases between. The CDR3 runs 12 residues. The CDR3 DNA is TGTGCCAGCAGTCTTAGCACAGATACGCAGTATTTT. Protein: CASSLSTDTQYF.

This chain connects TRBV9 to TRBJ2-5; perhaps TRBD1 as D (7 bases). Trimming took off 3 bases at V and 4 bases at J, with 16 bases between the two ends. Germline V gene lookup returns CDR1 SGDLS and CDR2 YYNGEE. The CDR3 runs to 15 residues. The CDR3 is CASSGRRGRTETQYF. The DNA for the CDR3 is TGTGCCAGCAGCGGAAGGAGGGGGCGCACAGAGACCCAGTACTTC.

This clone was picked up a small number of times. The rearrangement joins TRBV2 to TRBJ2-1; TRBD2 aligns across 9 bases. The trim removed 4 bases at V and 3 bases at J, leaving 1 base unmatched. The germline CDR1 and CDR2 sequences are SNHLY and FYNNEI. This CDR3 is 14 amino acids long. The CDR3 DNA reads TGTGCCAGCAGTGCTAGCGGGGACTACAATGAGCAGTTCTTC. Translation: CASSASGDYNEQFF.